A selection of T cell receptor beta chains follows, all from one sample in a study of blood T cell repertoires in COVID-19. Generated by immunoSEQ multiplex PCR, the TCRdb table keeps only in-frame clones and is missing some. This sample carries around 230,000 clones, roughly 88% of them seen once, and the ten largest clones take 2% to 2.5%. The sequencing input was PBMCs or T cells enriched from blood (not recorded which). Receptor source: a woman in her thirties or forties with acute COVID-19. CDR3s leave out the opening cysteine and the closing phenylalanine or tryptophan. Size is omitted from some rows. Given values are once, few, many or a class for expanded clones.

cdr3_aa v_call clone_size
ASSYMQAGELF TRBV6-5 -
ASSRTGTTPIDYT TRBV19 -
ASTYPGTGTNYGYT TRBV19 -
ASSAYRGVETEAF TRBV5-8 -
ASSSGTRNTEAF TRBV5-6 once
ASSLPDSPYGYT TRBV28 -
ASSQMGGPNTGELF TRBV4-2 -
AWSVGAASNQPQH TRBV30 -
ASNGNSYNEQF TRBV2 few
ASSLAGRGNNYGYT TRBV7-9 -
ASSQDGQGARNSPLH TRBV14 -
ASSYLVGTGGMNTEAF TRBV7-6 -
SVVGGQANYGYT TRBV29-1 once
ASSLTGTEKTYEQY TRBV2 few
AWSQGFNLAEAF TRBV30 once
ASSLEGGGTGELF TRBV5-1 -
ASSVAGGRTDTQY TRBV9 -
ASSYIGQGHNQPQH TRBV6-2/TRBV6-3 -
ASREQPVYGYT TRBV19 -
ASSLGDRVNQPQH TRBV5-8 -
ASREGLASYEQY TRBV10-2 -
ASSRVGLVMETQY TRBV7-8 -
ASSRGEGLNTEAF TRBV4-1 -
ASSLVPGQVNSPLH TRBV5-4 once
ASHRGAGELF TRBV7-6 -
AIKAGVRSDEQF TRBV10-3 -
ASSPDSGGYT TRBV6-5 -
ASSFSGGQPQH TRBV7-2 -
ASSPQTGNYGYT TRBV2 -
ASSKGARSWGDGYT TRBV11-2 -
ASSYSGLEAF TRBV6-5 -
ASSVGLAGGPFEQY TRBV9 -
ASSLAGTGSGNTIY TRBV5-1 -
ASSLPEGYEQF TRBV4-1 -
ASSHRVGSSGNTIY TRBV14 -
ASSIGAALANHQPQH TRBV19 few
ASSENRVQRYGYT TRBV2 -
ASSWIRGTGELF TRBV10-1 -
AISDRTSGGYNEQF TRBV10-3 -
ASCWLEVCNEQF TRBV2 -